One sample yielded the 2 T cell receptor beta chains listed below, sequenced in a study of blood T cell repertoires in COVID-19. Produced via immunoSEQ multiplex PCR; TCRdb's table is partial and in-frame only. The sample includes tens of thousands of clones, 70% to 80% of them seen just once. The sequenced sample was peripheral blood. The receptors were sampled from a human donor in a cohort sampled during active COVID-19.

This chain joins TRBV19 and TRBJ2-1, with TRBD2 identical over 7 bases. CDR1 is LNHDA and CDR2 is SQIVND in the germline V gene (reference sequence). V trimming: 3 bases; J trimming: 9 bases; junction bases outside the gene matches: 8. The CDR3 loop spans 14 amino acids. DNA for the CDR3: TGTGCCAGTAGTATCGGGCGGGAGTGGCTTGAGCAGTTCTTC. Translated: CASSIGREWLEQFF.

The gene calls are TRBV25-1 and TRBJ1-5; 7 bases are a match to TRBD1. Germline CDR1 MGHDK, CDR2 SYGVNS. V lost 0 bases, J lost 6 bases, and 14 bases stayed unmatched. CDR3 length: 18 amino acids. The CDR3 nucleotides read TGTGCCAGCAGTGAATATATTGGGTGCAGGGGGTTATCTCAGCCCCAGCATTTT. Translating gives CASSEYIGCRGLSQPQHF.